This T cell receptor beta chain was captured by sequencing in a study of blood T cell repertoires in COVID-19. Turning to the study itself: From the United States, Italy and Spain came samples of acute and convalescent COVID-19.

The CDR3 sequence is 13 residues long. V was clipped by 3 bases and J by 1 base, with 7 bases between them. Germline V lookup: CDR1 SGDLS, CDR2 YYNGEE. The repertoire was sequenced with immunoSEQ multiplex PCR; TCRdb's copy has only in-frame clones and lacks some. This sample has roughly 230,000 clones, with roughly 87% found just once. This chain joins TRBV9 and TRBJ1-1; D is ambiguous. The sequence was obtained from a man aged 25-45 years in a cohort exposed to, infected with or recovered from COVID-19 (not recorded which). Sequences were obtained from PBMCs or T cells enriched from blood (not recorded which). The CDR3 DNA is TGTGCCAGCAGCGACACCCCGAACACTGAAGCTTTCTTT. This encodes CASSDTPNTEAFF.